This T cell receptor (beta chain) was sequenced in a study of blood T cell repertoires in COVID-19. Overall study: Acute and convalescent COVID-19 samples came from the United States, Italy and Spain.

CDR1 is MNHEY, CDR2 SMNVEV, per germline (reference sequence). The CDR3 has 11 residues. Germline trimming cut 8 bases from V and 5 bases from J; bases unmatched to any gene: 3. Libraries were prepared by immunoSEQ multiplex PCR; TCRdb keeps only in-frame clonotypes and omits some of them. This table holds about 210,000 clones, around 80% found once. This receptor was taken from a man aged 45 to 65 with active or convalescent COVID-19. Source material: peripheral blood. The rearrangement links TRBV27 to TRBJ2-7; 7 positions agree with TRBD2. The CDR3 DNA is TGTGCCAGCGGGAGGGCCCACGAGCAGTACTTC. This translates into CASGRAHEQYF.